This is a list of T cell receptor beta chains from one sample in a study of naive CD8 T cells in extremely preterm neonates. Produced via immunoSEQ multiplex PCR; TCRdb's table is partial and in-frame only. Found here are about 5,000 clones, roughly 96% of them singletons; the top ten hold 0.55% to 0.75%. Input material: naive CD8+ T cells from cord blood. These TCRs come from a boy who was born preterm. The CDR3 runs from the conserved cysteine through the conserved F or W. The D gene is left open where the match is weak.

>TRBD2|TRBV6-4|15|TRBJ2-1
CASSGLAGAFNEQFF
>NA|TRBV14|15|TRBJ2-5
CASSQEGGYQETQYF
>NA|TRBV6-5|13|TRBJ2-2
CASSYGGTGELFF
>NA|TRBV5-1|14|TRBJ2-7
CASSLAGLSYEQYF
>TRBD1|TRBV27|13|TRBJ2-7
CASRTGAGYEQYF
>TRBD2|TRBV7-3|14|TRBJ2-3
CASSLLAGADTQYF
>NA|TRBV7-2|14|TRBJ1-1
CASSSDSPNTEAFF
>NA|TRBV6-5|15|TRBJ1-6
CASSLGSSYNSPLHF
>NA|TRBV28|14|TRBJ2-2
CASSFTAYTGELFF
>TRBD2|TRBV12-5|16|TRBJ2-2
CASGFGLAGDTGELFF
>NA|TRBV19|13|TRBJ1-1
CASKGRADTEAFF
>TRBD1|TRBV18|11|TRBJ1-1
CASSRQGLAFF
>NA|TRBV18|11|TRBJ2-3
CASSPPDTQYF
>NA|TRBV21-1|17|TRBJ2-3
CASSKGTGTSGTDTQYF
>NA|TRBV5-6|14|TRBJ1-4
CASSLWYGNEKLFF
>NA|TRBV7-6|12|TRBJ2-3
CASSSGLDTQYF
>TRBD2|TRBV15|15|TRBJ2-7
CATSRGTSGTYEQYF
>TRBD2|TRBV9|16|TRBJ2-7
CASSVGIAGGAYEQYF
>TRBD1|TRBV27|13|TRBJ1-2
CASSGTANYGYTF
>NA|TRBV14|14|TRBJ2-1
CASSQVGDYNEQFF
>TRBD2|TRBV7-3|15|TRBJ2-1
CASSLSGSSYNEQFF
>NA|TRBV10-3|14|TRBJ2-5
CAISEPGLQETQYF
>NA|TRBV10-3|13|TRBJ2-7
CAISGTNSYEQYF
>NA|TRBV6-5|12|TRBJ2-7
CASSSDVYEQYF
>TRBD2|TRBV5-1|14|TRBJ2-5
CASSPGLAGETQYF
>TRBD1|TRBV27|15|TRBJ1-1
CASSLGTGMNTEAFF
>TRBD1|TRBV28|15|TRBJ2-3
CASSSGTGGTDTQYF